These 15 T cell receptor beta chains originate from one sample sequenced in a study of T cells in Graves' hyperthyroidism and ophthalmopathy. RNA transcripts gave rise to amplified TCR beta CDR3 regions. First-round RT-PCR of the TCR CDR3 relied on the HTBI primer set. TCRdb re-called the multiplex PCR reads through MiXCR, storing one row per CDR3 protein. The table lists about 270,000 distinct CDR3 sequences, 22% of them singletons. Sequencing was carried out using blood. Receptor source: a man aged 30-40 years with Graves' ophthalmopathy.

This clonotype appeared many times. This chain connects TRBV5-6 to TRBJ2-7; TRBD2 might be the D (6 bases). V lost 4 bases and J lost 4, with 15 bases in between. Germline loops: CDR1 SGHDT, CDR2 YYEEEE. There are 14 residues in the CDR3. CDR3 protein: CASSLDYHGYEQYF. In nucleotides, the CDR3 is TGTGCCAGCAGCCTGGACTATCATGGGTACGAGCAGTACTTC.

As to this clonotype: At one end the junction does not follow the germline gene, possibly because of a read error. The chain carries TRBV12-3 or TRBV12-4 and TRBJ2-2; 7 nucleotides match TRBD2. The CDR3 covers 14 residues. The CDR3 nucleotides are TGTGTCAGCAGTTTGTGGCTAGCGGCCGGGGAGCTGTTTTTT. Translation: CVSSLWLAAGELFF.

This chain uses TRBV27 with TRBJ2-3; D unclear. CDR1 MNHEY and CDR2 SMNVEV come from the germline V gene (reference sequence). The CDR3 has 14 amino acids. V shed 8 bases and J shed 2 bases, with 14 bases lying between them. CDR3 sequence (DNA): TGTGCCAGCTCCTTTTCCAGTCCCACAGATACGCAGTATTTT. Its protein product is CASSFSSPTDTQYF.

This clonotype has only a few counts. The CDR3 nucleotides are TGTGCCAGCAGTTTGCCGACAGGGGCCCTCAAAAACATTCAGTACTTC. Amino acids: CASSLPTGALKNIQYF. This rearrangement joins TRBV28 to TRBJ2-4; TRBD1 aligns across 8 bases. The CDR3 consists of 16 residues. V was clipped by 3 bases and J by 3 bases; unmatched bases: 7. Germline V gene sequence: CDR1 MDHEN, CDR2 SYDVKM.

This rearrangement joins TRBV7-2 to TRBJ1-3; D remains unclear. This CDR3 comprises 15 residues. V lost 5 bases to trimming and J lost 0 bases, with 11 bases between them. Germline CDR1 is SGHTA and CDR2 is FQGNSA. Here the CDR3 reads CASSTRGPSGNTIYF. CDR3 coding DNA: TGTGCCAGCAGCACGAGAGGTCCCTCTGGAAACACCATATATTTT.

A few counts support this clonotype. V and J are TRBV28 and TRBJ2-3, with D tentatively TRBD1 (6 bases). Germline loops: CDR1 MDHEN, CDR2 SYDVKM. This CDR3 comprises 18 residues. V was trimmed by 3 bases and J by 2 bases, leaving 21 bases between them. The CDR3 region is CASSFSRRQAQITDTQYF. The CDR3 nucleotides read TGTGCCAGCAGTTTCTCCCGGAGACAGGCTCAGATCACAGATACGCAGTATTTT.

This clonotype was recorded a few times. V usage is TRBV2 and J usage is TRBJ2-7, with D unclear. Trimming pared 5 bases from V and 4 bases from J, leaving 3 bases between. Germline V gene lookup returns CDR1 SNHLY and CDR2 FYNNEI. The CDR3 spans 10 residues. In DNA form, the CDR3 reads TGTGCCAGCAGTATTTACGAGCAGTACTTC. It codes for CASSIYEQYF.

This chain joins TRBV20-1 and TRBJ1-1; tentatively, D is TRBD1 (5 bases). The CDR3 is 13 residues long. V was trimmed by 6 bases and J by 5 bases, leaving 16 bases between them. Germline V lookup: CDR1 DFQATT, CDR2 SNEGSKA (reference sequence). Here the CDR3 DNA reads TGCAGTGCCCCGGGGCAGGGTCAGACTGAAGCTTTCTTT. Amino acids: CSAPGQGQTEAFF.

Many counts were recorded for this clonotype. The V gene is TRBV11-1, the J gene TRBJ2-2; D not resolved. This CDR3 spans 14 amino acids. The germline V gene has CDR1 SGHAT and CDR2 FQDESV (reference sequence). Trimming left V 3 bases short and J 3 bases short, with 8 bases between. The CDR3 nucleotides read TGTGCCAGCAGCTTTGGTAGCCACACCGGGGAGCTGTTTTTT. Amino acids: CASSFGSHTGELFF.

In this sample, this clonotype turned up a few times. The CDR3 spells CASSLGLPYNSPLHF. For the CDR3, the DNA is TGTGCCAGCAGTTTGGGGTTACCCTATAATTCACCCCTCCACTTT. The chain combines TRBV27 with TRBJ1-6; D is unclear. V lost 3 bases, J lost 2 bases, and 8 bases lay in between. The CDR3 runs 15 residues. Germline V lookup: CDR1 MNHEY, CDR2 SMNVEV (reference sequence).

The genes are TRBV12-3 or TRBV12-4 and TRBJ2-6; D gene unclear. The germline V and J ends were trimmed by 5 bases and 0 bases, with 2 bases remaining between them. This CDR3 is built from 13 residues. CDR3 amino acids: CASSPSGANVLTF. CDR3 nucleotides: TGTGCCAGCAGTCCCTCTGGGGCCAACGTCCTGACTTTC.

This rearrangement joins TRBV12-3 or TRBV12-4 to TRBJ1-1, with no clear D. This CDR3 spans 11 amino acids. The V gene lost 6 bases and the J gene lost 2 bases, with 4 bases spanning the gap. CDR3 in DNA: TGTGCCAGCAGGTTAAACACTGAAGCTTTCTTT. The encoded protein is CASRLNTEAFF.

J is TRBJ2-7 and V is TRBV20-1, with a possible D match to TRBD1 (5 bases). With 0 bases removed from V and 0 bases from J, the gap between germline ends came to 9 bases. The CDR3 is 14 residues long. CDR1 is DFQATT, CDR2 SNEGSKA, per germline (reference sequence). CDR3 sequence reads: CSARDRAISYEQYF. CDR3 bases: TGCAGTGCTAGAGACAGGGCAATCTCCTACGAGCAGTACTTC.

This clonotype was counted ten times or more. The rearrangement links TRBV28 to TRBJ2-1; D is possibly TRBD1 (5 bases). The V end lost 6 bases, the J end lost 3 bases, and 27 bases lay between the germline ends. This CDR3 region has 19 residues. Germline CDR1 reads MDHEN; CDR2 reads SYDVKM. CDR3: CASRYISLSTGRDYNEQFF. The DNA for the CDR3 is TGTGCCAGCAGATACATTAGCCTGTCGACGGGCAGGGACTACAATGAGCAGTTCTTC.

V is TRBV7-2 and J is TRBJ2-2; D unclear. From germline, CDR1 is SGHTA and CDR2 FQGNSA. This CDR3 is 14 amino acids long. V gave up 3 bases and J gave up 7 bases, with 12 bases separating them. Written as DNA, the CDR3 is TGTGCCAGCAGCTTTACCAGCTTTGGCGGGGAGCTGTTTTTT. Protein product: CASSFTSFGGELFF. Supplemented by reference TRBV7-2 and TRBJ2-2, the full variable domain reads GAGVSQSPSNKVTEKGKDVELRCDPISGHTALYWYRQSLGQGLEFLIYFQGNSAPDKSGLPSDRFSAERTGGSVSTLTIQRTQQEDSAVYLCASSFTSFGGELFFGEGSRLTVL.